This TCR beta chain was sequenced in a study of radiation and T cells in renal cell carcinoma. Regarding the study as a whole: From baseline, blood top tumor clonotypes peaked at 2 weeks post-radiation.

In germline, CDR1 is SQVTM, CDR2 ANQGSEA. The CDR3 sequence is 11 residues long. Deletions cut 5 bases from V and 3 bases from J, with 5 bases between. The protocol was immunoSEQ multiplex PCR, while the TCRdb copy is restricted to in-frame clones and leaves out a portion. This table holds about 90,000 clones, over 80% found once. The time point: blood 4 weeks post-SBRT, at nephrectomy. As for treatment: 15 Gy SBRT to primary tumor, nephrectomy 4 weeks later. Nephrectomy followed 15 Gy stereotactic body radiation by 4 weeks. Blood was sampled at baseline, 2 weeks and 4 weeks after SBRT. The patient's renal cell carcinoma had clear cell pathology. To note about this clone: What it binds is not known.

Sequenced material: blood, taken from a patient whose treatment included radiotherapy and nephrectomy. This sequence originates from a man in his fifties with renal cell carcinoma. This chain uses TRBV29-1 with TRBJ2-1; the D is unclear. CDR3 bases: TGCAGCGTTCTCTTCTACAATGAGCAGTTCTTC. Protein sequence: CSVLFYNEQFF.